This paragraph reports one TCR beta chain. Use of 60 Vbeta and 13 Jbeta primers characterized the PCR. Using immunoSEQ multiplex PCR, the repertoire was profiled, and TCRdb retains in-frame clones only, with some absent. This sample has approximately 150,000 clones, with about 72% found just once. Every donor was a healthy person donating bone marrow. The data originate from a study of cytomegalovirus exposure and HLA in healthy donors. V was shortened by 4 bases and J by 13 bases, with 14 bases between the two germline ends. Germline CDR1 SGHKS, CDR2 YYEKEE (reference sequence). The CDR3 has 11 amino acids.

The sequencing sample was made of PBMCs. This TCR derives from a man in his forties in good health and CMV-seronegative. The chain employs TRBV5-5 and TRBJ2-5; D remains unclear. CDR3 in amino acids: CASSGDLTTYF. For the CDR3, the DNA is TGTGCCAGCAGCGGAGATCTTACTACGTACTTC. Full variable domain (rest looked up from reference TRBV5-5 and TRBJ2-5): DAGVTQSPTHLIKTRGQQVTLRCSPISGHKSVSWYQQVLGQGPQFIFQYYEKEERGRGNFPDRFSARQFPNYSSELNVNALLLGDSALYLCASSGDLTTYFGPGTRLLVL.